A single sample is the source of the 26 T cell receptor beta chains below, sequenced in a study of blood T cell repertoires in COVID-19. Only in-frame clones appear in the TCRdb table, and some are missing; sequencing was by immunoSEQ multiplex PCR. Of tens of thousands of clones in the sample, over 65% were seen once. The sample consisted of peripheral blood. These receptors came from a human donor with acute or convalescent COVID-19. The donor label of this sample is uncertain.

CDR3 DNA: TGTGCCAGCAGCGTCCGAACGGGACAGGGGGCCTATTGGGAGCAGTTCTTC. This encodes CASSVRTGQGAYWEQFF. This chain connects TRBV9 to TRBJ2-1; 12 nucleotides line up with TRBD1. With 2 bases clipped from V and 10 bases from J, the junction kept 13 bases outside the gene matches. The CDR3 runs to 17 residues. CDR1 is SGDLS and CDR2 is YYNGEE in the germline V gene.

The chain has TRBV7-6 and TRBJ2-6; TRBD2 is a possible D gene (7 bases). Trimming cost V 0 bases and J 2 bases, with 17 bases left between them. The CDR3 loop spans 19 amino acids. Per germline, CDR1 SGHVS and CDR2 FNYEAQ. The CDR3 spells CASSLAGGNYRAGANVLTF. The CDR3 DNA sequence: TGTGCCAGCAGCTTAGCGGGGGGGAATTACAGGGCTGGGGCCAACGTCCTGACTTTC.

This sequence joins TRBV5-4 and TRBJ2-7; 8 bases are a match to TRBD2. The V gene's germline CDR1 is SGHNT and CDR2 YYREEE (reference sequence). The CDR3 is made up of 14 amino acids. Trimming cost V 0 bases and J 6 bases; bases outside gene matches: 5. Here the CDR3 reads CASSLGAGGLEQYF. In DNA, the CDR3 is TGTGCCAGCAGCTTGGGGGCGGGGGGCCTCGAGCAGTACTTC.

This clone was seen a few times. The chain links TRBV4-1 to TRBJ1-5; 7 bases align to TRBD1. The CDR3 has 16 amino acids. V gave up 1 base and J gave up 1 base; unmatched junction bases: 4. The V gene's germline CDR1 is MGHRA and CDR2 YSYEKL. The CDR3 loop reads CASSQGRGQSNQPQHF. The CDR3 nucleotides are TGCGCCAGCAGCCAAGGTAGGGGGCAGAGCAATCAGCCCCAGCATTTT.

The chain has TRBV10-3 and TRBJ2-1; TRBD2 agrees at 7 bases. Germline V gene lookup returns CDR1 ENHRY and CDR2 SYGVKD. This CDR3 has 15 residues. J was trimmed by 2 bases and V by 3 bases; bases with no gene match: 4. CDR3 loop: CAISESGGPYNEQFF. The CDR3, as DNA: TGTGCCATCAGTGAATCGGGAGGTCCCTACAATGAGCAGTTCTTC.

The chain links TRBV10-3 to TRBJ2-2, with 8 nucleotides matching TRBD1. V lost 3 bases and J lost 7; bases outside the gene matches: 4. Germline CDR1 ENHRY, CDR2 SYGVKD. This CDR3 has 14 residues. The CDR3 loop reads CAISDWTGIGELFF. CDR3 sequence (DNA): TGTGCCATCAGTGACTGGACAGGGATCGGGGAGCTGTTTTTT.

About this clone: The sample contains more than one DNA sequence encoding this CDR3. The V gene is TRBV18, the J gene TRBJ2-1, with 13 bases lining up with TRBD2. CDR3 size: 16 residues. J gave up 4 bases and V 6 bases, and 6 bases lay outside the gene matches. Germline loops: CDR1 KGHSH, CDR2 LQKENI. CDR3 protein: CASSPGLAGAYNEQFF. The CDR3 DNA follows: TGTGCCAGCTCGCCCGGACTAGCGGGAGCATACAATGAGCAGTTCTTC.

A few counts support this clone. The V call is TRBV30, the J call TRBJ1-4; D is perhaps TRBD1 (5 bases). Germline CDR1 reads GTSNPN; CDR2 reads SVGIG (reference sequence). Trimming took 1 base from V and 2 from J, leaving 8 bases between them. This CDR3 contains 14 residues. The CDR3 DNA follows: TGTGCCTGGAGTGGGCAGGGCACTAATGAAAAACTGTTTTTT. This translates into CAWSGQGTNEKLFF.

The genes are TRBV7-2 and TRBJ2-7; the match to TRBD2 covers 7 bases. The CDR3 extends over 13 amino acids. The V gene end was trimmed by 8 bases and the J gene end by 2 bases; junction bases not matched to a gene: 6. Looked up from germline, CDR1 is SGHTA and CDR2 is FQGNSA. The CDR3 spells CASRSSGTYEQYF. The CDR3 bases are TGTGCCAGCCGGTCCAGCGGGACCTACGAGCAGTACTTC.

The chain has TRBV5-8 and TRBJ1-3, with D possibly being TRBD1 (5 bases). V shed 5 bases and J shed 2 bases, with 11 bases lying between them. The CDR3 is made up of 14 amino acids. Germline assignment: CDR1 SGHTS and CDR2 YDEGEE. The CDR3 nucleotides are TGTGCCAGCAGAACGGGACTTCCTGGAAACACCATATATTTT. Translated: CASRTGLPGNTIYF.

The CDR3 loop is CASRLGREETQYF. The CDR3, as DNA: TGTGCCAGCAGGTTAGGCAGGGAAGAGACCCAGTACTTC. This chain uses TRBV6-5 with TRBJ2-5; D is possibly TRBD1 (5 bases). The CDR3 spans 13 residues. The germline V gene encodes CDR1 MNHEY and CDR2 SVGAGI. With 6 bases removed from V and 3 bases from J, the gap between germline ends came to 11 bases.

This clone was observed a single time. The chain couples TRBV6-2 or TRBV6-3 to TRBJ1-5; maybe TRBD1 (6 bases). The CDR3 sequence is 15 residues long. V was shortened by 5 bases and J by 0 bases, with 11 bases between the two germline ends. Per germline, CDR1 MNHEY and CDR2 SVGEGT. The CDR3 DNA reads TGTGCCAGCAGTGATAGGGACATTAGCAATCAGCCCCAGCATTTT. Amino acids: CASSDRDISNQPQHF.

The chain is built from TRBV14 and TRBJ2-7, with a weak D call TRBD2 (6 bases). Between the trimmed V and J ends, which lost 6 bases and 7 bases, there was a span of 25 bases. The CDR3 consists of 16 residues. Germline assignment: CDR1 SGHDN and CDR2 FVKESK. This chain's CDR3 is CASSQSGVRLLREQYF. The CDR3 nucleotides read TGTGCCAGCAGTCAGTCGGGGGTCCGACTGCTCCGGGAGCAGTACTTC.

In this sample, this clone turned up a few times. The chain couples TRBV24-1 to TRBJ2-2; 11 bases fit TRBD1. V gave up 3 bases and J gave up 4 bases; unmatched junction bases: 6. The CDR3 length is 17 residues. CDR1 and CDR2 (germline): KGHDR, SFDVKD. CDR3 loop: CATSDPPGQGGTGELFF. CDR3 nucleotides: TGTGCCACCAGTGATCCCCCGGGACAGGGGGGCACCGGGGAGCTGTTTTTT.

The CDR3 is CASSVSFDGVEGYTF. In DNA, the CDR3 is TGTGCCAGCAGCGTATCCTTCGACGGGGTTGAGGGCTACACCTTC. The chain carries TRBV9 and TRBJ1-2; D ambiguous. Per the germline V gene, CDR1 is SGDLS and CDR2 is YYNGEE. The CDR3 has 15 amino acids. V lost 1 base, J lost 8 bases, and 18 bases lay in between. Based on the CDR3 plus reference TRBV9 and TRBJ1-2, the full variable domain is DSGVTQTPKHLITATGQRVTLRCSPRSGDLSVYWYQQSLDQGLQFLIQYYNGEERAKGNILERFSAQQFPDLHSELNLSSLELGDSALYFCASSVSFDGVEGYTFGSGTRLTVV.

CDR3: CASSPQGRENEKLFF. The CDR3 region has the DNA TGCGCCAGCAGCCCACAGGGCAGGGAGAATGAAAAACTGTTTTTT. V gene TRBV5-1 combines with J gene TRBJ1-4; D possibly corresponds to TRBD1 (6 bases). This CDR3 has 15 amino acids. Germline CDR1 and CDR2: SGHRS and YFSETQ. V was pared by 4 bases and J by 5 bases, with 15 bases between. Filled out from reference TRBV5-1 and TRBJ1-4, the complete variable domain reads KAGVTQTPRYLIKTRGQQVTLSCSPISGHRSVSWYQQTPGQGLQFLFEYFSETQRNKGNFPGRFSGRQFSNSRSEMNVSTLELGDSALYLCASSPQGRENEKLFFGSGTQLSVL.

The chain combines TRBV7-9 with TRBJ1-1; 9 bases fit TRBD1. CDR3 length equals 18 residues. Losses at the gene ends were 4 bases for V and 1 base for J; bases not matched to a gene: 13. Germline V CDR1 and CDR2: SEHNR, FQNEAQ (reference sequence). The CDR3 loop is CASSYAGTGLRANTEAFF. CDR3 coding DNA: TGTGCCAGCAGCTACGCCGGGACAGGGCTGAGGGCGAACACTGAAGCTTTCTTT.

The chain employs TRBV27 and TRBJ1-1; maybe TRBD1 (5 bases). The germline gives CDR1 MNHEY, CDR2 SMNVEV (reference sequence). Trimming removed 3 bases from V and 3 bases from J, with 8 bases in between. The length of the CDR3 is 13 residues. The CDR3 DNA is TGTGCCAGCAGTTTCCAGGGTCACACTGAAGCTTTCTTT. Its protein is CASSFQGHTEAFF.

This clone was counted between two and nine times. V and J are TRBV7-2 and TRBJ2-3, with D possibly TRBD1 on 6 matching bases. The length of the CDR3 is 13 residues. CDR1 is SGHTA, CDR2 FQGNSA, per germline. V lost 5 bases to trimming and J lost 6 bases, with 12 bases between them. For the CDR3, the DNA is TGTGCCAGCAGCCTCCGACAGGAGGATACGCAGTATTTT. As protein: CASSLRQEDTQYF.

V and J are TRBV2 and TRBJ2-3, with a tentative D call TRBD2 (7 bases). V was shortened by 11 bases and J by 4 bases, with 10 bases between the two germline ends. Germline V gene lookup returns CDR1 SNHLY and CDR2 FYNNEI. This CDR3 has 11 residues. The DNA for the CDR3 is TGTGCCTGGGGGGGCGCAGATACGCAGTATTTT. Protein product: CAWGGADTQYF.

V and J are TRBV19 and TRBJ2-1; possible D gene TRBD2, 6 bases. The CDR3 consists of 14 residues. Germline V gives CDR1 LNHDA, CDR2 SQIVND (reference sequence). V lost 5 bases, J lost 7 bases, and 15 bases lay in between. The CDR3 coding sequence is TGTGCCAGTAGTGGCGGGACCAAACGTAATGAGCAGTTCTTC. It is translated as CASSGGTKRNEQFF.

In its sample, this clone was seen a few times. The chain combines TRBV11-1 with TRBJ1-3; 7 bases map to TRBD1. V gave up 5 bases and J gave up 4 bases; unmatched junction bases: 8. Looked up from germline, CDR1 is SGHAT and CDR2 is FQDESV (reference sequence). CDR3 size: 15 residues. CDR3 sequence reads: CASSPYRGSGNTIYF. CDR3 bases: TGTGCCAGCAGCCCATACAGGGGCTCGGGAAACACCATATATTTT.

This chain uses TRBV6-2 or TRBV6-3 with TRBJ2-1; D possibly corresponds to TRBD1 (6 bases). CDR3 length equals 16 residues. The germline V gene encodes CDR1 MNHEY and CDR2 SVGEGT. V dropped 4 bases and J dropped 4 bases, with 17 bases sitting between them. The CDR3 bases are TGTGCCAGCAGTTCGACACAGGGACGGCCATACAATGAGCAGTTCTTC. Translating gives CASSSTQGRPYNEQFF.

The rearrangement joins TRBV19 to TRBJ2-2; TRBD1 matches at 9 bases. V lost 5 bases and J lost 6; bases outside the gene matches: 4. CDR1 and CDR2 from the germline V gene are LNHDA and SQIVND (reference sequence). The CDR3 runs 14 residues. CDR3 DNA: TGTGCCAGTAGTCTGGGACAGGGTTCCGGGGAGCTGTTTTTT. Its translation is CASSLGQGSGELFF.

The chain recombines TRBV5-4 with TRBJ2-2; the match to TRBD1 covers 10 bases. The junction had 5 bases not matched to a gene; V was cut back by 5 bases and J by 4 bases. The CDR3 covers 15 residues. Germline V gene lookup returns CDR1 SGHNT and CDR2 YYREEE (reference sequence). The CDR3 DNA is TGTGCCAGCAGAAGGGACAGGGGAGGCACCGGGGAGCTGTTTTTT. It codes for CASRRDRGGTGELFF. Full variable domain (outside the CDR3, taken from reference TRBV5-4 and TRBJ2-2): ETGVTQSPTHLIKTRGQQVTLRCSSQSGHNTVSWYQQALGQGPQFIFQYYREEENGRGNFPPRFSGLQFPNYSSELNVNALELDDSALYLCASRRDRGGTGELFFGEGSRLTVL.

The rearrangement uses TRBV2 and TRBJ2-7, with 8 bases that match TRBD2. The CDR3 covers 16 residues. Germline loops: CDR1 SNHLY, CDR2 FYNNEI. Unmatched junction bases numbered 12, after V lost 6 bases and J lost 2 bases. CDR3 nucleotides: TGTGCCAGCAGACCAACCCTCGGACTAGCACCCTACGAGCAGTACTTC. Protein product: CASRPTLGLAPYEQYF.